Listed here are 27 T cell receptor beta chains from one sample, sequenced in a study of blood T cell repertoires in COVID-19. Produced via immunoSEQ multiplex PCR; TCRdb's table is partial and in-frame only. Here the sample spans 75,000 to 100,000 clones, roughly 78% being singletons. Sequencing was performed on peripheral blood. These receptors originate from a middle-aged man with active or convalescent COVID-19.

Only one count was recorded for this clone. This chain connects TRBV6-5 to TRBJ1-3, with TRBD1 matching 8 bases. With 2 bases clipped from V and 1 base from J, the junction kept 1 base outside the gene matches. The CDR3 is 15 residues long. The V gene's germline CDR1 is MNHEY and CDR2 SVGAGI. CDR3 nucleotides: TGTGCCAGCAGTTACGGACAGGGATCTGGAAACACCATATATTTT. Translating it yields CASSYGQGSGNTIYF.

The table lists this clone with a count of one. This chain connects TRBV2 to TRBJ1-1; 7 bases fit TRBD1. CDR3 size: 15 residues. Germline lookup yields CDR1 SNHLY and CDR2 FYNNEI. The trim removed 6 bases at V and 1 base at J, leaving 8 bases unmatched. CDR3 nucleotides: TGTGCCAGCAGGTCTCGACAGGGCGGGAACACTGAAGCTTTCTTT. This codes for CASRSRQGGNTEAFF.

The J gene is TRBJ2-2, the V gene TRBV27; 8 nucleotides agree with TRBD1. The length of the CDR3 is 15 residues. With 2 bases clipped from V and 5 bases from J, the junction kept 4 bases outside the gene matches. Germline V gene data show CDR1 as MNHEY and CDR2 as SMNVEV (reference sequence). For the CDR3, the DNA is TGTGCCAGCAGTTTACAGGGGGCGCGAACCGGGGAGCTGTTTTTT. It specifies CASSLQGARTGELFF.

The V gene is TRBV28, the J gene TRBJ2-1; TRBD2 matches at 10 bases. The J segment lost 7 bases and the V segment lost 2 bases, leaving 8 bases of the junction unmatched. Germline V lookup: CDR1 MDHEN, CDR2 SYDVKM. The CDR3 runs to 16 residues. In DNA form, the CDR3 reads TGTGCCAGCAGTTTACCCTTAGCGGGGGGTCAGAATGAGCAGTTCTTC. This encodes CASSLPLAGGQNEQFF.

This rearrangement joins TRBV11-2 to TRBJ1-2; the D is unclear. V was cut by 5 bases and J by 4 bases, with 8 bases left in between. Germline V gene data show CDR1 as SGHAT and CDR2 as FQNNGV. The CDR3 length is 12 residues. CDR3 in DNA: TGTGCCAGCAGCCAGACGGGCTATGGCTACACCTTC. Protein sequence: CASSQTGYGYTF.

The sample holds one count of this clone. The rearrangement joins TRBV19 to TRBJ1-4, with D unclear. The ends were cut back, 10 bases at V and 7 bases at J, with 19 bases in the middle. This CDR3 is built from 14 residues. CDR1 is LNHDA and CDR2 is SQIVND in the germline V gene (reference sequence). In DNA, the CDR3 is TGTGCCACCTCGAAGGACGGTGGAGGTGAAAAACTGTTTTTT. As protein: CATSKDGGGEKLFF.

This chain uses TRBV3-1 (or the pseudogene TRBV3-2) with TRBJ2-3; D unclear. The CDR3 is 12 residues long. Germline V gene lookup returns CDR1 LGHDT and CDR2 YNNKEL (reference sequence). V lost 2 bases and J 4 bases, leaving 4 bases between the germline ends. The CDR3 bases are TGTGCCAGCAGCCAATCTGCAGATACGCAGTATTTT. Amino acids: CASSQSADTQYF.

The V gene is TRBV19, the J gene TRBJ1-5; 11 bases line up with TRBD1. The J segment lost 2 bases and the V segment lost 5 bases, leaving 11 bases of the junction unmatched. This CDR3 has 18 residues. CDR1 is LNHDA and CDR2 is SQIVND in the germline V gene (reference sequence). As DNA, the CDR3 is TGTGCCAGTAGTGCCGGGACAGGGGGTCCCTTTGGCAATCAGCCCCAGCATTTT. It translates to CASSAGTGGPFGNQPQHF.

A word on this clone: Compared with germline, one end of the junction differs, possibly owing to a read error. The chain joins TRBV7-8 to TRBJ2-1; D unresolved. The CDR3 is 15 residues long. Germline lookup yields CDR1 SGHVS and CDR2 FQNEAQ. In DNA, the CDR3 is TGTGCCAGCAGCGTAGCCCCCCGCTCCTACAATGAGCAGTTCTTC. It translates to CASSVAPRSYNEQFF.

V usage is TRBV2 and J usage is TRBJ1-2, with a tentative D call TRBD1 (6 bases). The CDR3 consists of 13 residues. With 11 bases removed from V and 0 bases from J, the gap between germline ends came to 13 bases. Germline V gives CDR1 SNHLY, CDR2 FYNNEI. CDR3 sequence: CALGGRANYGYTF. CDR3 bases: TGTGCCCTTGGGGGCAGGGCTAACTATGGCTACACCTTC.

The chain combines TRBV10-3 with TRBJ2-5; 9 bases match TRBD1. Germline V gene sequence: CDR1 ENHRY, CDR2 SYGVKD. This CDR3 spans 19 amino acids. J was trimmed by 5 bases and V by 2 bases; bases with no gene match: 18. CDR3 nucleotides: TGTGCCATCAGTGAGAGTTCCCTTCCCACACAGGGGGCGGGGGAGACCCAGTACTTC. Protein sequence: CAISESSLPTQGAGETQYF.

The chain links TRBV6-5 to TRBJ2-7; 11 positions match TRBD1. Unmatched junction bases numbered 4, after V lost 5 bases and J lost 1 base. The germline V gene encodes CDR1 MNHEY and CDR2 SVGAGI. The CDR3 consists of 15 residues. CDR3 DNA: TGTGCCAGCAGTACTCGGGACAGGGGGTCCTACGAGCAGTACTTC. It translates to CASSTRDRGSYEQYF.

The genes are TRBV28 and TRBJ1-4; no definite D call. This CDR3 has 13 amino acids. CDR1 is MDHEN, CDR2 SYDVKM, per germline. Trimming pared 8 bases from V and 5 bases from J, leaving 12 bases between. The CDR3 loop reads CASGPRENEKLFF. CDR3 DNA: TGTGCCAGCGGCCCACGGGAAAATGAAAAACTGTTTTTT.

This rearrangement joins TRBV18 to TRBJ1-4; tentative D call: TRBD1 (6 bases). This CDR3 is 15 amino acids long. V was cut by 2 bases and J by 5 bases, with 12 bases left in between. From germline, CDR1 is KGHSH and CDR2 LQKENI. The CDR3 DNA follows: TGTGCCAGCTCACCAAGACAGGCCTCAAATGAAAAACTGTTTTTT. It encodes CASSPRQASNEKLFF.

V gene TRBV2 combines with J gene TRBJ1-2; possibly TRBD1 for D (6 bases). The CDR3 spans 14 residues. V was cut by 0 bases and J by 6 bases, with 11 bases left in between. Germline-derived CDR1 and CDR2 are SNHLY and FYNNEI. CDR3: CASSEAGQGNGYTF. The CDR3 DNA reads TGTGCCAGCAGTGAAGCTGGGCAGGGGAATGGCTACACCTTC.

This rearrangement joins TRBV18 to TRBJ1-1, with D perhaps TRBD1 (6 bases). Germline V gene lookup returns CDR1 KGHSH and CDR2 LQKENI. CDR3 length: 16 amino acids. The ends were cut back, 2 bases at V and 1 base at J, with 14 bases in the middle. The CDR3 DNA sequence: TGTGCCAGCTCACCAGGGGAGGGGGGTACGAACACTGAAGCTTTCTTT. Protein: CASSPGEGGTNTEAFF.

V usage is TRBV27 and J usage is TRBJ2-1, with D unclear. The V and J ends lost 3 bases and 8 bases respectively, with 17 bases between them. Germline values: CDR1 MNHEY, CDR2 SMNVEV (reference sequence). The CDR3 consists of 15 residues. This CDR3 reads CASSFRVLGTDEQFF. CDR3 DNA sequence: TGTGCCAGCAGTTTTCGGGTCCTGGGTACGGATGAGCAGTTCTTC.

This clone was seen more than once but under ten times. The chain links TRBV4-2 to TRBJ2-1; the D is unclear. The germline V gene has CDR1 LGHNA and CDR2 YNFKEQ. The CDR3 runs to 15 residues. Trimming removed 4 bases at V and 1 base at J, with 11 bases between. The CDR3 is CASSPSISSYNEQFF. CDR3 DNA sequence: TGTGCCAGCAGCCCAAGCATATCTTCCTACAATGAGCAGTTCTTC.

This chain connects TRBV6-2 or TRBV6-3 to TRBJ1-1; D call uncertain. Trimming shortened V by 0 bases and J by 7 bases, and 12 bases separated the two germline ends. Germline V gives CDR1 MNHEY, CDR2 SVGEGT. This CDR3 contains 14 residues. The CDR3 here is CASSYSQPTYEAFF. For the CDR3, the DNA is TGTGCCAGCAGTTACTCACAGCCTACTTATGAAGCTTTCTTT.

This clone was found a few times. V gene TRBV12-3 or TRBV12-4 combines with J gene TRBJ1-2, with unresolved D. The CDR3 is 11 residues long. The V and J ends lost 3 bases and 8 bases respectively, with 7 bases between them. CDR3 amino acids: CASSLAGGYTF. CDR3 DNA sequence: TGTGCCAGCAGTTTGGCGGGAGGCTACACCTTC.

This clone has ten or more counts. This sequence joins TRBV7-2 and TRBJ2-1; no firm D call. The CDR3 totals 15 residues. The V end was cut by 4 bases, the J end by 0 bases, with 10 bases between. Per germline, CDR1 SGHTA and CDR2 FQGNSA. The DNA for the CDR3 is TGTGCCAGCAGCTCCCCCGTCCTCTCCTACAATGAGCAGTTCTTC. Amino acids: CASSSPVLSYNEQFF.

In this sample, this clone turned up once. The chain couples TRBV12-5 to TRBJ2-5; TRBD1 is a possible D gene (6 bases). Germline CDR1 is LGHNT and CDR2 is FRNRAP. The CDR3 runs to 15 residues. V lost 3 bases and J 4 bases, leaving 15 bases between the germline ends. DNA of the CDR3: TGTGCTAGTGGTTTCCACCTGGACAGCCCAGAGACCCAGTACTTC. This sequence encodes CASGFHLDSPETQYF. Using reference TRBV12-5 and TRBJ2-5 for the parts outside the CDR3, the full variable domain is DARVTQTPRHKVTEMGQEVTMRCQPILGHNTVFWYRQTMMQGLELLAYFRNRAPLDDSGMPKDRFSAEMPDATLATLKIQPSEPRDSAVYFCASGFHLDSPETQYFGPGTRLLVL.

The chain combines TRBV7-8 with TRBJ2-1, with 7 bases that match TRBD1. The CDR3 has 18 amino acids. Germline values: CDR1 SGHVS, CDR2 FQNEAQ. Trimming at V came to 4 bases and at J to 0 bases, leaving 12 bases not matched to a gene. The CDR3 is CASSYNPSGTDSYNEQFF. The CDR3 nucleotides are TGTGCCAGCAGCTACAATCCATCCGGGACAGACTCCTACAATGAGCAGTTCTTC.

V usage is TRBV18 and J usage is TRBJ2-3; 7 nucleotides line up with TRBD2. The CDR3 contains 16 residues. CDR1 KGHSH and CDR2 LQKENI come from the germline V gene. The V gene end was trimmed by 5 bases and the J gene end by 3 bases; junction bases not matched to a gene: 11. The CDR3 DNA reads as TGTGCCAGCTCAAGATCTGCGCGGGGAGGGACAGATACGCAGTATTTT. Translation gives CASSRSARGGTDTQYF.

V and J are TRBV28 and TRBJ1-2; D is unresolved. This CDR3 region has 13 residues. Per germline, CDR1 MDHEN and CDR2 SYDVKM. Trimming shortened V by 2 bases and J by 0 bases, and 4 bases separated the two germline ends. This CDR3 is CASSLAANYGYTF. The CDR3 nucleotides are TGTGCCAGCAGTTTAGCAGCTAACTATGGCTACACCTTC.

The chain is built from TRBV11-2 and TRBJ2-4, with a possible D match to TRBD2 (6 bases). Trimming removed 0 bases from V and 0 bases from J, with 9 bases in between. Germline CDR1 is SGHAT and CDR2 is FQNNGV. The CDR3 loop spans 16 amino acids. In DNA, the CDR3 is TGTGCCAGCAGCTTAGACCCTAGCGCAGCCAAAAACATTCAGTACTTC. This codes for CASSLDPSAAKNIQYF.

V usage is TRBV10-3 and J usage is TRBJ2-3; 9 positions agree with TRBD2. The J segment lost 4 bases and the V segment lost 4 bases, leaving 6 bases of the junction unmatched. CDR3 length equals 15 residues. Germline V gene data show CDR1 as ENHRY and CDR2 as SYGVKD. CDR3 nucleotide sequence: TGTGCCATCAGTGGGGGGACTAGCCAATCAGATACGCAGTATTTT. This sequence encodes CAISGGTSQSDTQYF.